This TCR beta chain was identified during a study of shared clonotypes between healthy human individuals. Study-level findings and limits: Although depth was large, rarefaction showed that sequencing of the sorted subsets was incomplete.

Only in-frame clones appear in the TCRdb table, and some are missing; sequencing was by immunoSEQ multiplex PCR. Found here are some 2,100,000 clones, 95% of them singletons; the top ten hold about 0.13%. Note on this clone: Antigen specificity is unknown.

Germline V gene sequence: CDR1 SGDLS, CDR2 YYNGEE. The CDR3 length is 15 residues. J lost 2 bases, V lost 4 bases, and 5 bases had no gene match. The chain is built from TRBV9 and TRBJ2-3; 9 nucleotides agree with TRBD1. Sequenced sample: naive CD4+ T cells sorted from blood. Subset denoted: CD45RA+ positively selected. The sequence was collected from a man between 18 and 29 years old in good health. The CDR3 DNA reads TGTGCCAGCAGCCAAGGGACAGGGTTCACAGATACGCAGTATTTT. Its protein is CASSQGTGFTDTQYF.